This T cell receptor (beta chain) stems from a study of blood T cells in healthy people across ages. The use of a sample-barcoded 5' primer and a J-beta primer mix characterized a second PCR of roughly 7 to 12 cycles. Through a template-switch adaptor with 12 random nucleotides, each cDNA molecule received a tag. Each CDR3 protein gets one entry after TCRdb re-called the 5' RACE reads with MiXCR. The repertoire holds 1 million or so distinct CDR3 sequences, with 40% to 45% as singletons. This clonotype was seen repeatedly, ten times or more. The CDR3 consists of 14 residues. Per the germline V gene, CDR1 is LGHDT and CDR2 is YNNKEL (reference sequence). Trimming cost V 4 bases and J 1 base, with 10 bases left between them.

The TCR sequence derives from a woman aged 60 to 75 in good health. Sample: blood. V usage is TRBV3-1 and J usage is TRBJ2-5, with no clear D. The CDR3 spells CASSPRRAQETQYF. In DNA, the CDR3 is TGTGCCAGCAGCCCTAGACGGGCCCAAGAGACCCAGTACTTC.